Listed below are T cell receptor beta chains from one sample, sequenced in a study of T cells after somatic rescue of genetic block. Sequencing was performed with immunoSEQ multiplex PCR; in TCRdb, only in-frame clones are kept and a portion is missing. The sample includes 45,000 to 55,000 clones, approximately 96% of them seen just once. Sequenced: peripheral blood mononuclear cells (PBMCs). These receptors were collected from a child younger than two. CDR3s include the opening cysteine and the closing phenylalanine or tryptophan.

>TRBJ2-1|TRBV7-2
CASSLLPLGNEQFF
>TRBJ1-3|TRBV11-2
CASSLNIRYTIYF
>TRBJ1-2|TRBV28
CASSHRGNYGYTF
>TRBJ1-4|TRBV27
CASSLSRGLDEKLFF
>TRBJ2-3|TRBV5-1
CASSLAGVPDTQYF
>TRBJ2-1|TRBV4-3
CASSQGLHQSGNEQFF
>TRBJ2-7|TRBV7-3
CASSPSGIGYEQYF
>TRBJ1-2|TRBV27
CASSLKRGQGNGYTF
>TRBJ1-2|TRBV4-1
CASSLGQGSGYTF
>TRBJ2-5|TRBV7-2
CASSLSEETQYF
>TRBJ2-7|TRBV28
CASPLGQGDGAEQYF
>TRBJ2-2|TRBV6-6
CASSYWGYNTGELFF
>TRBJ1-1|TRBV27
CASSYRGTNTEAFF
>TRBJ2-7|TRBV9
CASTLGPSGTYEQYF
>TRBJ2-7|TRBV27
CASSLGTSGRNEQYF
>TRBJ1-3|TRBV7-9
CASSWDSSGNTIYF
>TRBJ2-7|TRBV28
CASSLQGVFYEQYF
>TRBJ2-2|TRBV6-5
CASSKEVDTGELFF
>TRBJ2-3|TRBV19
CASSMGRGKDTQYF
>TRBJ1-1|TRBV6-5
CASRRQGEAFF
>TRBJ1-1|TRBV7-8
CASSLEGHTEAFF
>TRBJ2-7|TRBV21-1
CASSKQGSYEQYF
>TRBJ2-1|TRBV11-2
CASSLSPKTSGLYNEQFF
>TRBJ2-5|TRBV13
CASSSGWRGQETQYF
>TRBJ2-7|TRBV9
CASSETSGSQEQYF
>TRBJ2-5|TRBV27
CASRQSGTGETQYF
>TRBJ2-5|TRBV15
CATSSQSRAGPETQYF
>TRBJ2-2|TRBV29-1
CSARAGGPAGELFF
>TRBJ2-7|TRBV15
CATKGQGSYEQYF
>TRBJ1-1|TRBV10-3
CAISEVYDTEAFF
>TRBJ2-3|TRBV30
CAWVRLAGVTDTQYF
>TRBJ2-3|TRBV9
CASSRGLAGLTDTQYF
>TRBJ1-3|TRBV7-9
CASSSGTASGNTIYF
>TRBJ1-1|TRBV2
CASSDQGQEAFF
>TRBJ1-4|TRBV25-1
CASSTGDNEKLFF
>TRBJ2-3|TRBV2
CASSTGVPSTDTQYF
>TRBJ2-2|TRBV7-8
CASSFFTAGELFF
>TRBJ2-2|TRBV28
CASSSRESTGELFF
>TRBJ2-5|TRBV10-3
CATAREDQETQYF
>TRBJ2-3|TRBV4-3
CASSQTPGTSGRADTQYF
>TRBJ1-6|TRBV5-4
CASSWAGLGFYSPLHF